Listed below are T cell receptor beta chains from one sample, sequenced in a study of T cell responses to AZD1222 COVID-19 vaccine. The table came from immunoSEQ multiplex PCR; TCRdb's copy has only in-frame clones and leaves some out. The table includes roughly 100,000 clones, 88% detected once. Sample: peripheral blood, taken on day 0 of AZD1222 vaccination. The receptors stem from an adult in good health. Each CDR3 is given with its conserved first and last residue. Each record gives: CDR3 DNA, CDR3 protein, V gene, D gene, J gene, clone size. D genes are given only for firm matches. Expanded clones get a size class; other rows say once, few or many, or leave the size out.

DNA: TGTGCCAGCAGCCAAGATGTGATGGCGGGAGGGGAGACCCAGTACTTC; CDR3: CASSQDVMAGGETQYF; V: TRBV4-2; D: TRBD2; J: TRBJ2-5; size: NA
DNA: TGTGCCAGCAGCTGGGGGACTAGCGGGGGTCCCCGGCAGTTCTTC; CDR3: CASSWGTSGGPRQFF; V: TRBV7-2; D: TRBD2; J: TRBJ2-1; size: NA
DNA: TGTGCTAGTGGTCAGGGGGACAGGACAGATACGCAGTATTTT; CDR3: CASGQGDRTDTQYF; V: TRBV12-5; D: TRBD1; J: TRBJ2-3; size: NA
DNA: TGTGCCAGCACAGACGGGACAGGGTTGGTCCGCGAGCAGTACTTC; CDR3: CASTDGTGLVREQYF; V: TRBV28; D: TRBD1; J: TRBJ2-7; size: NA
DNA: TGCGCCAGCAGCTTGTTCGCGGGAGCGGGTTACAATGAGCAGTTCTTC; CDR3: CASSLFAGAGYNEQFF; V: TRBV5-1; D: TRBD2; J: TRBJ2-1; size: few
DNA: TGTGCCAGCAGTTTTGGCTGGCGGGAGGCGCAGTATTTT; CDR3: CASSFGWREAQYF; V: TRBV12-3/TRBV12-4; D: TRBD2; J: TRBJ2-3; size: NA
DNA: TGTGCCTGGAGTGTAACTAGGGGAGAAGCTTTCTTT; CDR3: CAWSVTRGEAFF; V: TRBV30; D: NA; J: TRBJ1-1; size: NA
DNA: TGTGCCAGCTTGGGACACTATAATTCACCCCTCCACTTT; CDR3: CASLGHYNSPLHF; V: TRBV28; D: NA; J: TRBJ1-6; size: NA
DNA: TGTGCCACCAGCAGCCCCACGGGGGGAAATCAGCCCCAGCATTTT; CDR3: CATSSPTGGNQPQHF; V: TRBV24-1; D: NA; J: TRBJ1-5; size: NA
DNA: TGTGCCAGCAGCTTGGTAGCCATAGGGAGGATCGGGGAGCTGTTTTTT; CDR3: CASSLVAIGRIGELFF; V: TRBV5-6; D: NA; J: TRBJ2-2; size: NA
DNA: TGTGCCAGCAGTGAACAGGCAGGCTCATACTATGGCTACACCTTC; CDR3: CASSEQAGSYYGYTF; V: TRBV6-1; D: NA; J: TRBJ1-2; size: NA
DNA: TGTGCCAGCAGTTTATCTGGGAGGCGGGGCGGGGAGCTGTTTTTT; CDR3: CASSLSGRRGGELFF; V: TRBV28; D: NA; J: TRBJ2-2; size: few
DNA: TGTGCCAGCAGCTTCCGACAGGGCCCCTACTCTGGGGCCAACGTCCTGACTTTC; CDR3: CASSFRQGPYSGANVLTF; V: TRBV5-6; D: TRBD1; J: TRBJ2-6; size: NA
DNA: TGTGCCAGCAGTGACCCGACTCCGGGACAGGGGGGCTACACCTTC; CDR3: CASSDPTPGQGGYTF; V: TRBV2; D: TRBD1; J: TRBJ1-2; size: NA
DNA: TGTGCCAGCAGTTACGCCGAGACCCAGTACTTC; CDR3: CASSYAETQYF; V: TRBV6-6; D: NA; J: TRBJ2-5; size: NA
DNA: TGTGCCAGCTCACCACTGACCGGGACAGGGGTCTACAATGAGCAGTTCTTC; CDR3: CASSPLTGTGVYNEQFF; V: TRBV18; D: TRBD1; J: TRBJ2-1; size: NA